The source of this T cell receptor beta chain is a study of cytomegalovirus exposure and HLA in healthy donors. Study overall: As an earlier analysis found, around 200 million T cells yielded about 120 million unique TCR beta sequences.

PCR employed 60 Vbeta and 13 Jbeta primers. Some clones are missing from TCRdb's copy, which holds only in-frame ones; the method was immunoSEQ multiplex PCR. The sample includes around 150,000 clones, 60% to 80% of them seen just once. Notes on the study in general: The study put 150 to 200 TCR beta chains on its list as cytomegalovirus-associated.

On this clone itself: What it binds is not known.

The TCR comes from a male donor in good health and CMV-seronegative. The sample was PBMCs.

The CDR3 DNA sequence: TGTGCCAGCAGCGTAGGGACAGGGGGCGTATCGGGCTACACCTTC. Encoded protein: CASSVGTGGVSGYTF. This chain connects TRBV9 to TRBJ1-2, with TRBD1 matching over 11 bases. The V segment lost 0 bases and the J segment 8 bases; nucleotides outside the gene matches: 6. The CDR3 covers 15 residues. The V gene's germline CDR1 is SGDLS and CDR2 YYNGEE. Full variable domain (rest looked up from reference TRBV9 and TRBJ1-2): DSGVTQTPKHLITATGQRVTLRCSPRSGDLSVYWYQQSLDQGLQFLIQYYNGEERAKGNILERFSAQQFPDLHSELNLSSLELGDSALYFCASSVGTGGVSGYTFGSGTRLTVV.